The 27 T cell receptor beta chains given below trace back to one sample, sequenced in a study of cytomegalovirus exposure and HLA in healthy donors. The protocol was immunoSEQ multiplex PCR, while the TCRdb copy is restricted to in-frame clones and leaves out a portion. The repertoire holds approximately 160,000 clones, about 90% seen once, with roughly 3% in the top ten. The source material was PBMCs. These receptors were taken from a woman aged 18-35 years in good health and CMV-seropositive.

This chain uses TRBV9 with TRBJ2-7, with D perhaps matching TRBD1 (6 bases). Trimming removed 10 bases at V and 4 bases at J, with 15 bases between. Germline-derived CDR1 and CDR2 are SGDLS and YYNGEE. CDR3 length equals 12 residues. This CDR3 reads CAFTTGLYEQYF. DNA for the CDR3: TGTGCCTTCACCACAGGGCTGTACGAGCAGTACTTC.

V gene TRBV7-9 combines with J gene TRBJ2-5; D not certain. This CDR3 has 13 amino acids. V gave up 2 bases and J gave up 6 bases, with 10 bases separating them. Germline CDR1 and CDR2: SEHNR and FQNEAQ (reference sequence). The CDR3 nucleotides read TGTGCCAGCAGCTTAAACCCAGTGCAGACCCAGTACTTC. As protein: CASSLNPVQTQYF.

The J gene is TRBJ1-1, the V gene TRBV14, with 8 nucleotides matching TRBD1. The CDR3 loop spans 15 amino acids. Germline V CDR1 and CDR2: SGHDN, FVKESK. With 3 bases clipped from V and 2 bases from J, the junction kept 5 bases outside the gene matches. CDR3 loop: CASSQSRGLNTEAFF. CDR3 bases: TGTGCCAGCAGCCAGTCCAGGGGGCTTAACACTGAAGCTTTCTTT. Complete variable domain (other parts from reference TRBV14 and TRBJ1-1): EAGVTQFPSHSVIEKGQTVTLRCDPISGHDNLYWYRRVMGKEIKFLLHFVKESKQDESGMPNNRFLAERTGGTYSTLKVQPAELEDSGVYFCASSQSRGLNTEAFFGQGTRLTVV.

This rearrangement joins TRBV19 to TRBJ1-1; 7 bases agree with TRBD1. The CDR3 totals 16 residues. Germline V gene data show CDR1 as LNHDA and CDR2 as SQIVND (reference sequence). Unmatched junction bases numbered 13, after V lost 7 bases and J lost 2 bases. CDR3 in amino acids: CASILSEGTVNTEAFF. DNA for the CDR3: TGTGCCAGTATTCTTTCTGAGGGGACAGTTAACACTGAAGCTTTCTTT.

The V call is TRBV7-2, the J call TRBJ2-2, with 11 nucleotides matching TRBD1. The germline CDR1 and CDR2 sequences are SGHTA and FQGNSA. The CDR3 is made up of 15 amino acids. The J segment lost 7 bases and the V segment lost 6 bases, leaving 7 bases of the junction unmatched. The CDR3, as DNA: TGTGCCAGCAGGTGGACAGGGGGCGGCGGCGGGGAGCTGTTTTTT. Protein: CASRWTGGGGGELFF. The entire variable domain, with the rest obtained from reference TRBV7-2 and TRBJ2-2, is as follows: GAGVSQSPSNKVTEKGKDVELRCDPISGHTALYWYRQSLGQGLEFLIYFQGNSAPDKSGLPSDRFSAERTGGSVSTLTIQRTQQEDSAVYLCASRWTGGGGGELFFGEGSRLTVL.

The genes are TRBV6-1 and TRBJ2-3; the D gene is possibly TRBD2 (5 bases). CDR1 is MNHNS, CDR2 SASEGT, per germline. The CDR3 extends over 15 amino acids. Trimming took off 4 bases at V and 2 bases at J, with 13 bases between the two ends. The CDR3 DNA is TGTGCCAGCAGTGTTAGCAGCGGACTCACAGATACGCAGTATTTT. This gives the protein CASSVSSGLTDTQYF.

The V and J genes are TRBV5-1 and TRBJ2-7, with 14 bases fitting TRBD2. V lost 4 bases to trimming and J lost 2 bases; unmatched junction nucleotides: 2. CDR3 length: 15 residues. The germline CDR1 and CDR2 sequences are SGHRS and YFSETQ. The CDR3 spells CASSPGLAGAYEQYF. CDR3 in DNA: TGCGCCAGCAGCCCGGGACTAGCGGGGGCCTACGAGCAGTACTTC.

The rearrangement links TRBV27 to TRBJ2-1, with TRBD2 as a possible D gene (6 bases). Germline values: CDR1 MNHEY, CDR2 SMNVEV (reference sequence). The CDR3 sequence is 13 residues long. The V end lost 3 bases, the J end lost 6 bases, and 9 bases lay between the germline ends. The CDR3 here is CASSFYGGNEQFF. The DNA for the CDR3 is TGTGCCAGCAGTTTCTACGGGGGCAATGAGCAGTTCTTC.

The chain carries TRBV27 and TRBJ2-7; possibly TRBD2 for D (5 bases). The ends were cut back, 5 bases at V and 1 base at J, with 15 bases in the middle. Germline V gene sequence: CDR1 MNHEY, CDR2 SMNVEV (reference sequence). The CDR3 sequence is 15 residues long. As DNA, the CDR3 is TGTGCCAGCAGTCCGATGCCGAGAGGGTCCTACGAGCAGTACTTC. Translation: CASSPMPRGSYEQYF.

This clone was recorded a few times. CDR3 loop: CASTIRAARVIGYTF. CDR3 bases: TGTGCCAGCACTATAAGGGCGGCGAGGGTGATCGGCTACACCTTC. This chain connects TRBV6-6 to TRBJ1-2; D remains ambiguous. The V end was cut by 7 bases, the J end by 8 bases, with 23 bases between. Germline V CDR1 and CDR2: MNHNY, SVGAGI (reference sequence). CDR3 size: 15 residues.

The chain carries TRBV6-4 and TRBJ2-5, with 8 bases aligning to TRBD1. V lost 3 bases to trimming and J lost 1 base; unmatched junction nucleotides: 1. Per germline, CDR1 MRHNA and CDR2 SNTAGT. This CDR3 is built from 14 residues. The CDR3 coding sequence is TGTGCCAGCAGTGAACAGGGGGGCCAAGAGACCCAGTACTTC. This sequence encodes CASSEQGGQETQYF.

This chain uses TRBV2 with TRBJ2-5; TRBD1 might be the D (6 bases). The CDR3 is 14 amino acids. CDR1 SNHLY and CDR2 FYNNEI come from the germline V gene. Trimming pared 8 bases from V and 11 bases from J, leaving 24 bases between. CDR3 nucleotides: TGTGCCAGCCGGGCCGGGACACCCGTCGGGGAGCAGTACTTC. Residues: CASRAGTPVGEQYF.

The rearrangement uses TRBV6-6 and TRBJ1-3, with TRBD1 matching over 8 bases. Germline V gives CDR1 MNHNY, CDR2 SVGAGI (reference sequence). This CDR3 is built from 15 residues. V shed 1 base, J shed 2 bases, and the junction held 1 base outside the gene matches. CDR3 amino acids: CASSYWTGTGNTIYF. The DNA for the CDR3 is TGTGCCAGCAGTTACTGGACAGGGACTGGAAACACCATATATTTT.

The rearrangement links TRBV2 to TRBJ2-1, with TRBD2 identical over 7 bases. The CDR3 runs to 16 residues. CDR1 is SNHLY and CDR2 is FYNNEI in the germline V gene. The V segment lost 0 bases and the J segment 0 bases; nucleotides outside the gene matches: 2. DNA for the CDR3: TGTGCCAGCAGTGAAGCCAGGGACTACTCCTACAATGAGCAGTTCTTC. It specifies CASSEARDYSYNEQFF.

The chain links TRBV4-3 to TRBJ1-2; weak D call: TRBD1 (6 bases). The CDR3 is 17 amino acids. Germline loops: CDR1 LGHNA, CDR2 YSLEER. V lost 3 bases, J lost 2 bases, and 19 bases lay in between. This chain's CDR3 is CASSQTLSPQGNYGYTF. CDR3 nucleotides: TGCGCCAGCAGCCAGACTCTATCTCCCCAGGGGAACTATGGCTACACCTTC.

This chain uses TRBV5-8 with TRBJ1-2; weak D call: TRBD1 (5 bases). Germline V gene lookup returns CDR1 SGHTS and CDR2 YDEGEE. Trimming took 1 base from V and 2 from J, leaving 12 bases between them. The CDR3 runs 15 residues. CDR3 region: CASSLSGGNNYGYTF. As DNA, the CDR3 is TGTGCCAGCAGCTTGAGCGGGGGGAACAACTATGGCTACACCTTC.

The rearrangement joins TRBV5-1 to TRBJ1-6; D gene unclear. The V end was cut by 0 bases, the J end by 9 bases, with 16 bases between. The CDR3 spans 16 residues. Per germline, CDR1 SGHRS and CDR2 YFSETQ. The CDR3 is CASSLEMASRGSPLHF. CDR3 nucleotides: TGCGCCAGCAGCTTGGAAATGGCCAGCCGGGGTTCACCCCTCCACTTT.

V and J are TRBV5-5 and TRBJ2-3, with 7 bases aligning to TRBD2. V lost 4 bases, J lost 4 bases, and 9 bases stayed unmatched. Germline lookup yields CDR1 SGHKS and CDR2 YYEKEE (reference sequence). The CDR3 runs 15 residues. CDR3 loop: CASSLMTSSADTQYF. CDR3 DNA sequence: TGTGCCAGCAGCCTGATGACTAGCTCGGCAGATACGCAGTATTTT.

This rearrangement joins TRBV28 to TRBJ1-4, with D possibly being TRBD1 (5 bases). The length of the CDR3 is 16 residues. Trimming took 3 bases from V and 0 from J, leaving 11 bases between them. Per germline, CDR1 MDHEN and CDR2 SYDVKM. CDR3 region: CASSLRGGATNEKLFF. In DNA, the CDR3 is TGTGCCAGCAGTTTGAGGGGAGGGGCAACTAATGAAAAACTGTTTTTT.

The chain joins TRBV10-3 to TRBJ1-1; D remains unclear. Per germline, CDR1 ENHRY and CDR2 SYGVKD. The CDR3 sequence is 12 residues long. V lost 5 bases, J lost 3 bases, and 7 bases lay in between. The CDR3 coding sequence is TGTGCCATCAGTTCCCAGGACACTGAAGCTTTCTTT. It codes for CAISSQDTEAFF.

The gene calls are TRBV28 and TRBJ2-6; the match to TRBD1 covers 7 bases. The ends lost 2 bases at V and 4 bases at J; junction bases unmatched: 11. This CDR3 spans 18 amino acids. Germline V lookup: CDR1 MDHEN, CDR2 SYDVKM. This CDR3 is CASSLGSTGAGGANVLTF. In DNA form, the CDR3 reads TGTGCCAGCAGTTTAGGGTCCACAGGGGCTGGAGGGGCCAACGTCCTGACTTTC.

This sequence joins TRBV4-1 and TRBJ2-1, with 8 bases matching TRBD2. Germline CDR1 MGHRA, CDR2 YSYEKL. CDR3 length equals 15 residues. V gave up 5 bases and J gave up 5 bases; unmatched junction bases: 8. As DNA, the CDR3 is TGCGCCAGCAGCGTAGGGTCAGCGGGAGACAATGAGCAGTTCTTC. Translating gives CASSVGSAGDNEQFF.

The chain carries TRBV15 and TRBJ2-5; 7 bases are shared with TRBD2. Germline CDR1 and CDR2: LNHNV and YYDKDF (reference sequence). The CDR3 runs to 13 residues. V gave up 1 base and J gave up 4 bases; unmatched junction bases: 0. The CDR3 DNA reads as TGTGCCACCAGCAGAGGGGGGGGAGAGACCCAGTACTTC. This encodes CATSRGGGETQYF.

The J gene is TRBJ2-7, the V gene TRBV30, with 9 bases matching TRBD2. This CDR3 comprises 17 residues. V was pared by 0 bases and J by 7 bases, with 16 bases of the junction left unmatched. Per the germline V gene, CDR1 is GTSNPN and CDR2 is SVGIG (reference sequence). The DNA for the CDR3 is TGTGCCTGGAGTGTACCAAGATATAGCGGGAGTGTTGATGAGCAGTACTTC. The encoded protein is CAWSVPRYSGSVDEQYF. Using reference TRBV30 and TRBJ2-7 for the parts outside the CDR3, the full variable domain is SQTIHQWPATLVQPVGSPLSLECTVEGTSNPNLYWYRQAAGRGLQLLFYSVGIGQISSEVPQNLSASRPQDRQFILSSKKLLLSDSGFYLCAWSVPRYSGSVDEQYFGPGTRLTVT.

The genes are TRBV2 and TRBJ1-1; tentatively, D is TRBD1 (6 bases). Trimming removed 5 bases from V and 1 base from J, with 17 bases in between. Looked up from germline, CDR1 is SNHLY and CDR2 is FYNNEI. This CDR3 contains 16 residues. The CDR3 DNA is TGTGCCAGCAGTCCTGGGGGGGGACACGGGAACACTGAAGCTTTCTTT. Translating it yields CASSPGGGHGNTEAFF.

The chain couples TRBV29-1 to TRBJ2-5; the match to TRBD2 covers 9 bases. CDR3 length: 13 amino acids. V lost 4 bases, J lost 5 bases, and 5 bases stayed unmatched. Germline V lookup: CDR1 SQVTM, CDR2 ANQGSEA. The CDR3 sequence: CSVVRGGLETQYF. The CDR3 bases are TGCAGCGTTGTGCGGGGGGGCCTTGAGACCCAGTACTTC.

Comment on this clone: The junction does not match germline at one end; this may be a read error. This chain connects TRBV7-6 to TRBJ2-5, with D perhaps matching TRBD2 (6 bases). This CDR3 region has 16 residues. Germline CDR1 reads SGHVS; CDR2 reads FNYEAQ. Here the CDR3 reads CASSVARPGLAETQYF. DNA of the CDR3: TGTGCCAGCAGCGTAGCCCGCCCGGGGCTAGCGGAGACCCAGTACTTC.